Listed below are T cell receptor beta chains from one sample, sequenced in a study of blood T cell repertoires in COVID-19. Data came from immunoSEQ multiplex PCR; TCRdb stores just in-frame clones and leaves some out. The data show 150,000 to 200,000 clones, with approximately 86% seen just once and around 0.99% held by the top ten. The sequenced material came from peripheral blood. These receptors originate from a man younger than 30 with acute or convalescent COVID-19. Both conserved end residues are part of each CDR3. Each record gives: CDR3 length, clone size, V gene, J gene, D gene, CDR3 protein, CDR3 DNA. D genes are given only for firm matches. Clone size, where shown, is once, few, many, or a class for clones that have expanded.

CDR3 length: 15
clone size: .
V gene: TRBV6-1
J gene: TRBJ2-7
D gene: TRBD1
CDR3 protein: CASSEPPGTANEQYF
CDR3 DNA: TGTGCCAGCAGTGAGCCTCCCGGGACAGCTAACGAGCAGTACTTC

CDR3 length: 15
clone size: .
V gene: TRBV19
J gene: TRBJ2-7
D gene: .
CDR3 protein: CASTPSGGRSYEQYF
CDR3 DNA: TGTGCCAGTACCCCCTCCGGGGGACGGTCCTACGAGCAGTACTTC

CDR3 length: 14
clone size: .
V gene: TRBV7-9
J gene: TRBJ2-1
D gene: TRBD1
CDR3 protein: CASSIGTGWGEQFF
CDR3 DNA: TGTGCCAGCAGCATAGGGACAGGTTGGGGTGAGCAGTTCTTC

CDR3 length: 15
clone size: .
V gene: TRBV19
J gene: TRBJ1-1
D gene: TRBD1
CDR3 protein: CASKKTGQGNTEAFF
CDR3 DNA: TGTGCCAGTAAAAAGACCGGACAGGGGAACACTGAAGCTTTCTTT

CDR3 length: 15
clone size: .
V gene: TRBV4-1
J gene: TRBJ2-2
D gene: .
CDR3 protein: CASSQDTQTTGELFF
CDR3 DNA: TGCGCCAGCAGCCAAGATACACAAACCACCGGGGAGCTGTTTTTT

CDR3 length: 15
clone size: once
V gene: TRBV24-1
J gene: TRBJ1-1
D gene: .
CDR3 protein: CATSDLTGSQGEAFF
CDR3 DNA: TGTGCCACCAGTGATTTGACGGGATCTCAAGGGGAAGCTTTCTTT

CDR3 length: 17
clone size: .
V gene: TRBV3-1/TRBV3-2
J gene: TRBJ1-4
D gene: .
CDR3 protein: CASGQNEWGTANEKLFF
CDR3 DNA: TGTGCCAGCGGGCAAAATGAGTGGGGCACGGCTAATGAAAAACTGTTTTTT

CDR3 length: 18
clone size: .
V gene: TRBV6-2/TRBV6-3
J gene: TRBJ2-7
D gene: TRBD1
CDR3 protein: CASSYSPGTASSPYEQYF
CDR3 DNA: TGTGCCAGCAGTTACTCGCCGGGGACAGCCTCTTCCCCCTACGAGCAGTACTTC

CDR3 length: 15
clone size: .
V gene: TRBV11-2
J gene: TRBJ1-5
D gene: .
CDR3 protein: CASSLESRVGQPQHF
CDR3 DNA: TGTGCCAGCAGCTTAGAGTCGAGGGTAGGTCAGCCCCAGCATTTT

CDR3 length: 14
clone size: .
V gene: TRBV3-1/TRBV3-2
J gene: TRBJ2-7
D gene: .
CDR3 protein: CASSHLGASDEQYF
CDR3 DNA: TGTGCCAGCAGCCACCTCGGGGCTAGCGACGAGCAGTACTTC

CDR3 length: 18
clone size: .
V gene: TRBV21-1
J gene: TRBJ1-1
D gene: .
CDR3 protein: CASSKEYGQGSFYTEAFF
CDR3 DNA: TGTGCCAGCAGCAAAGAATATGGGCAGGGCTCGTTTTACACTGAAGCTTTCTTT

CDR3 length: 15
clone size: .
V gene: TRBV5-8
J gene: TRBJ1-1
D gene: TRBD1
CDR3 protein: CASSLGTGGDTEAFF
CDR3 DNA: TGTGCCAGCAGCTTGGGGACAGGGGGAGACACTGAAGCTTTCTTT

CDR3 length: 15
clone size: once
V gene: TRBV19
J gene: TRBJ1-5
D gene: TRBD1
CDR3 protein: CASSAQTGSGQPQHF
CDR3 DNA: TGTGCCAGTAGTGCGCAGACAGGGTCCGGTCAGCCCCAGCATTTT

CDR3 length: 15
clone size: .
V gene: TRBV30
J gene: TRBJ2-7
D gene: TRBD1
CDR3 protein: CAWSGPGGYPYEQYF
CDR3 DNA: TGTGCCTGGAGTGGGCCAGGGGGTTACCCCTACGAGCAGTACTTC

CDR3 length: 16
clone size: .
V gene: TRBV6-5
J gene: TRBJ1-6
D gene: .
CDR3 protein: CASSYSPGRNNSPLHF
CDR3 DNA: TGTGCCAGCAGTTACTCGCCGGGTCGGAATAATTCACCCCTCCACTTT